This TCR beta chain derives from a study of T cells expressing NK-cell markers. As for the study in general: Repertoires of TCR beta were obtained from T cells sorted as CD3+CD56+NKG2C+, CD3+CD56+NKG2C- and CD3+CD56-NKG2C+. With respect to HCMV, seven of the eight sequenced donors were seropositive, and one was seronegative. Study conclusions and caveats: The CD3+CD56-NKG2C+ fraction was also led by these clonotypes in a few donors.

After re-calling the 5' RACE reads, TCRdb lists one entry per CDR3 protein, DNA absent. The sample table includes roughly 430,000 distinct CDR3 sequences. Comment on this clonotype: Antigen specificity is unknown.

Germline V gives CDR1 SGHTA, CDR2 FQGNSA. The CDR3 is made up of 15 amino acids. The clonotype comes from a woman between 18 and 75 years old in good health. The chain is built from TRBV7-2 and TRBJ2-3. Sequencing was carried out using blood T cells: a sorted CD56 or NKG2C T cell subset, CD4+ or CD8+ T cells, or bulk PBMC T cells (not recorded which). The CDR3 spells CASSPTASSQSTQYF.